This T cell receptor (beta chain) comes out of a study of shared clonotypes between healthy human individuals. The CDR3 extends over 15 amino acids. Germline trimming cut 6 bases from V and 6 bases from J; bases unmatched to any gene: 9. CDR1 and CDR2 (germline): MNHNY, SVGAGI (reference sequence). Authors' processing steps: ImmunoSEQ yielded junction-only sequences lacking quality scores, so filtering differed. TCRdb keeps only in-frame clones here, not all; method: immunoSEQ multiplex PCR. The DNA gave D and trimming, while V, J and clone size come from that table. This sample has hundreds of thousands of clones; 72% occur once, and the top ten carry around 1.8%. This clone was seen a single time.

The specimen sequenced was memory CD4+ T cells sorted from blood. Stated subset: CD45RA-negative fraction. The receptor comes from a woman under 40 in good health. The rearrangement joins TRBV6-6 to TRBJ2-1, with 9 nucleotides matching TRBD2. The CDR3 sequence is CASSPRASGANEQFF. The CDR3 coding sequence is TGTGCCAGCAGCCCCCGGGCTAGCGGGGCCAATGAGCAGTTCTTC.